A single sample gave rise to the 10 T cell receptor beta chains below, sequenced in a study of chemoradiotherapy in HPV16-positive cancers. TCRdb's table, derived via immunoSEQ multiplex PCR, lists solely in-frame clones and lacks some. Here the sample spans just under 8,000 clones, 55% to 70% being singletons. This material was obtained from a patient who underwent chemoradiotherapy. The source of these receptors is a human donor with HPV-associated anogenital cancer.

The genes are TRBV15 and TRBJ2-6; tentatively, D is TRBD2 (6 bases). The CDR3 contains 16 residues. CDR1 is LNHNV, CDR2 YYDKDF, per germline (reference sequence). V was cut by 0 bases and J by 1 base, with 7 bases left in between. CDR3 residues: CATSRDRGSGANVLTF. The CDR3 DNA follows: TGTGCCACCAGCAGAGATCGGGGGTCTGGGGCCAACGTCCTGACTTTC.

Worth noting for this clone: Mismatch with germline at one junction end may stem from a read error. The V gene is TRBV5-1, the J gene TRBJ1-2; D unresolved. CDR3 length equals 13 residues. CDR1 and CDR2 (germline): SGHRS, YFSETQ. The CDR3 sequence: CASTLAGDYGYTF. As DNA, the CDR3 is TGCGCCAGCACCTTGGCCGGGGACTATGGCTACACCTTC.

This clone was detected a few times. V and J are TRBV7-2 and TRBJ1-6, with no clear D. CDR3 length: 14 amino acids. V was shortened by 1 base and J by 6 bases, with 7 bases between the two germline ends. From germline, CDR1 is SGHTA and CDR2 FQGNSA. CDR3 amino acids: CASSLVLSNSPLHF. CDR3 nucleotides: TGTGCCAGCAGCTTAGTGTTGAGTAATTCACCCCTCCACTTT.

V usage is TRBV7-9 and J usage is TRBJ1-2; perhaps TRBD1 as D (6 bases). The germline CDR1 and CDR2 sequences are SEHNR and FQNEAQ (reference sequence). The CDR3 runs 15 residues. V was cut by 0 bases and J by 7 bases, with 15 bases left in between. CDR3 sequence reads: CASSLAGNRVGGYTF. DNA for the CDR3: TGTGCCAGCAGCTTAGCGGGGAACAGGGTGGGTGGCTACACCTTC. Filled out from reference TRBV7-9 and TRBJ1-2, the complete variable domain reads DTGVSQNPRHKITKRGQNVTFRCDPISEHNRLYWYRQTLGQGPEFLTYFQNEAQLEKSRLLSDRFSAERPKGSFSTLEIQRTEQGDSAMYLCASSLAGNRVGGYTFGSGTRLTVV.

The chain employs TRBV21-1 and TRBJ2-3; the table gives TRBD2 as D, unverified against the DNA. TRBV21-1 corresponds to a pseudogene. The CDR3 sequence is 21 residues long. The chain's CDR3 is CASSLRWERGATVRSTDTQYF. The CDR3 bases are TGTGCCAGCAGTCTCCGCTGGGAGCGGGGGGCCACAGTCCGTAGCACAGATACGCAGTATTTT.

This chain joins TRBV7-3 and TRBJ1-1, with TRBD1 matching 8 bases. With V trimmed by 2 bases and J by 4 bases, 3 bases remained unmatched. Germline-derived CDR1 and CDR2 are SGHTA and FQGTGA. CDR3 length: 14 residues. CDR3 nucleotides: TGTGCCAGCAGCTTACAACAGGGGGGCACTGAAGCTTTCTTT. It is translated as CASSLQQGGTEAFF.

The chain combines TRBV6-1 with TRBJ2-7, with TRBD1 identical over 10 bases. V gave up 4 bases and J gave up 1 base; unmatched junction bases: 4. The CDR3 runs to 15 residues. In germline, CDR1 is MNHNS, CDR2 SASEGT. The CDR3 loop is CASSAGTGVSYEQYV. CDR3 in DNA: TGTGCCAGCAGTGCCGGGACAGGGGTTTCCTACGAGCAGTACGTC.

In its sample, this clone was seen once. The gene calls are TRBV25-1 and TRBJ2-3, with TRBD2 identical over 15 bases. CDR3 length equals 18 residues. With V trimmed by 5 bases and J by 0 bases, 6 bases remained unmatched. Germline-derived CDR1 and CDR2 are MGHDK and SYGVNS. CDR3 in DNA: TGTGCCAGCAGTCGATATGGGACTAGCGGGAGGAGCACAGATACGCAGTATTTT. It is translated as CASSRYGTSGRSTDTQYF.

CDR3 in DNA: TGTGCCAGCAGCCTACAGGGGGCCACAGCAGTAGGTGAGCAGTTCTTC. Translating it yields CASSLQGATAVGEQFF. The chain recombines TRBV11-2 with TRBJ2-1; 9 positions match TRBD1. V lost 5 bases to trimming and J lost 9 bases; unmatched junction nucleotides: 14. The CDR3 covers 16 residues. Germline V CDR1 and CDR2: SGHAT, FQNNGV.

In DNA form, the CDR3 reads TGTGCCAGCCGATCAGGGTCCTATGGCTACACCTTC. Translation: CASRSGSYGYTF. V gene TRBV6-5 combines with J gene TRBJ1-2, with D maybe TRBD1 (5 bases). Per the germline V gene, CDR1 is MNHEY and CDR2 is SVGAGI. The CDR3 is 12 residues long. V was pared by 8 bases and J by 4 bases, with 11 bases between.